A single sample is the source of the 13 T cell receptor beta chains below, sequenced in a study of immune evolution from preneoplasia to lung adenocarcinoma. The repertoire was sequenced with immunoSEQ multiplex PCR; TCRdb's copy has only in-frame clones and lacks some. The profile shows 5,500 to 8,000 clones, 77% of them singletons. The sample taken for sequencing was FFPE lung adenocarcinoma in situ tissue. Receptors were obtained from a person aged 60-80 years with lung adenocarcinoma.

The genes are TRBV28 and TRBJ1-3, with a possible D match to TRBD1 (5 bases). Germline V gene lookup returns CDR1 MDHEN and CDR2 SYDVKM. The CDR3 sequence is 14 residues long. V was pared by 2 bases and J by 3 bases, with 8 bases between. As DNA, the CDR3 is TGTGCCAGCAGTTTACGGCAGGGTGGAAACACCATATATTTT. As protein: CASSLRQGGNTIYF.

V usage is TRBV5-6 and J usage is TRBJ2-5; 9 nucleotides line up with TRBD1. The CDR3 runs 16 residues. With V trimmed by 0 bases and J by 5 bases, 8 bases remained unmatched. Germline V gene lookup returns CDR1 SGHDT and CDR2 YYEEEE. For the CDR3, the DNA is TGTGCCAGCAGCTTGGGCCCGGGACAGGGAGAGGAGACCCAGTACTTC. Protein product: CASSLGPGQGEETQYF.

This chain links TRBV30 with TRBJ2-1, with D hard to call. This CDR3 region has 14 residues. The germline V and J ends were trimmed by 0 bases and 2 bases, with 8 bases remaining between them. In germline, CDR1 is GTSNPN, CDR2 SVGIG (reference sequence). DNA of the CDR3: TGTGCCTGGAGTGTAGATGGGACCTACAATGAGCAGTTCTTC. Protein sequence: CAWSVDGTYNEQFF.

The chain uses TRBV7-2 and TRBJ1-3; 8 nucleotides align to TRBD1. Per the germline V gene, CDR1 is SGHTA and CDR2 is FQGNSA. The CDR3 runs 18 residues. V lost 5 bases, J lost 3 bases, and 15 bases stayed unmatched. The CDR3 sequence: CASSRQGFLGGSGNTIYF. In nucleotides, the CDR3 is TGTGCCAGCAGCCGACAGGGGTTTCTCGGGGGTAGTGGAAACACCATATATTTT.

This chain uses TRBV9 with TRBJ2-5; 10 bases map to TRBD2. CDR1 is SGDLS and CDR2 is YYNGEE in the germline V gene. V dropped 0 bases and J dropped 2; count of bases not matched to a gene: 10. This CDR3 has 18 amino acids. CDR3 bases: TGTGCCAGCAGCGTAGCAGCGGGGGGGCTTGGGTTTCAAGAGACCCAGTACTTC. It is translated as CASSVAAGGLGFQETQYF. The full variable domain, in which reference TRBV9 and TRBJ2-5 provide the parts outside the CDR3, is DSGVTQTPKHLITATGQRVTLRCSPRSGDLSVYWYQQSLDQGLQFLIQYYNGEERAKGNILERFSAQQFPDLHSELNLSSLELGDSALYFCASSVAAGGLGFQETQYFGPGTRLLVL.

The chain recombines TRBV19 with TRBJ2-5; TRBD1 matches 12 bases. Germline trimming cut 6 bases from V and 5 bases from J; bases unmatched to any gene: 7. Looked up from germline, CDR1 is LNHDA and CDR2 is SQIVND (reference sequence). This CDR3 contains 15 residues. The DNA for the CDR3 is TGTGCCAGTAGCCCCCGGGACAGGGGGCTGGAGACCCAGTACTTC. Residues: CASSPRDRGLETQYF.

The chain is built from TRBV11-3 and TRBJ2-3; D uncertain. CDR1 and CDR2 from the germline V gene are SGHNT and YENEEA. The CDR3 has 14 amino acids. V was trimmed by 4 bases and J by 2 bases, leaving 10 bases between them. CDR3 loop: CASSSESFTDTQYF. The CDR3 region has the DNA TGTGCCAGCAGCTCCGAGTCCTTCACAGATACGCAGTATTTT.

The V and J genes are TRBV11-2 and TRBJ1-2; 10 bases are a match to TRBD1. V trimming: 4 bases; J trimming: 7 bases; junction bases outside the gene matches: 6. The length of the CDR3 is 14 residues. CDR1 is SGHAT and CDR2 is FQNNGV in the germline V gene. The CDR3 is CASSSDRGLAGYTF. In nucleotides, the CDR3 is TGTGCCAGCAGCTCGGACAGGGGGTTGGCTGGCTACACCTTC.

This clone is a singleton in its sample. The V call is TRBV6-5, the J call TRBJ1-5; no reliable D call. Trimming left V 0 bases short and J 0 bases short, with 6 bases between. CDR1 is MNHEY, CDR2 SVGAGI, per germline. There are 15 residues in the CDR3. In DNA form, the CDR3 reads TGTGCCAGCAGTTACTCGAGGAATAGCAATCAGCCCCAGCATTTT. It encodes CASSYSRNSNQPQHF.

The rearrangement joins TRBV4-1 to TRBJ1-1; 7 nucleotides agree with TRBD1. V lost 3 bases to trimming and J lost 8 bases; unmatched junction nucleotides: 9. The germline V gene has CDR1 MGHRA and CDR2 YSYEKL. The CDR3 consists of 14 residues. The CDR3 DNA reads as TGCGCCAGCAGCCACCCGGACGGACAGGAGGAAGCTTTCTTT. It translates to CASSHPDGQEEAFF.

The rearrangement links TRBV5-1 to TRBJ1-1; D unresolved. Trimming took off 2 bases at V and 0 bases at J, with 11 bases between the two ends. There are 15 residues in the CDR3. In germline, CDR1 is SGHRS, CDR2 YFSETQ. CDR3 loop: CASSFSGPMNTEAFF. CDR3 DNA: TGCGCCAGCAGCTTTTCAGGTCCAATGAACACTGAAGCTTTCTTT.

This clone has just one count. This rearrangement joins TRBV5-6 to TRBJ2-7; D gene ambiguous. Trimming removed 1 base at V and 6 bases at J, with 8 bases between. CDR3 length equals 12 residues. Germline V gene sequence: CDR1 SGHDT, CDR2 YYEEEE. CDR3 bases: TGTGCCAGCAGCTTGCTGGGGTCCGAGCAGTACTTC. Its translation: CASSLLGSEQYF.

The chain employs TRBV6-6 and TRBJ2-1, with a tentative D call TRBD1 (5 bases). The CDR3 runs 14 residues. Germline V gives CDR1 MNHNY, CDR2 SVGAGI (reference sequence). V lost 4 bases and J lost 0, with 7 bases in between. CDR3 loop: CASSSDTSYNEQFF. In DNA form, the CDR3 reads TGTGCCAGCAGTTCGGACACCTCCTACAATGAGCAGTTCTTC.